Sequencing of this T cell receptor beta chain was carried out in a study of T cells in Graves' hyperthyroidism and ophthalmopathy. Study results and caveats: Clonotypes that were expanded in thyroid above 0.001 mostly appeared in blood too.

The diagnoses drew upon clinical symptoms, serum thyroxine and TRAb, thyroid ultrasound and orbital computed tomography. This clonotype has a count of ten or more. Its antigen remains unidentified. The V and J ends lost 5 bases and 0 bases, in that order; junction bases with no gene match: 5. CDR1 and CDR2 (germline): LNHDA, SQIVND (reference sequence). The CDR3 consists of 16 residues. What was amplified from RNA transcripts were TCR beta CDR3 regions. TCR CDR3 regions were first amplified by RT-PCR with HTBI primers. MiXCR was run by TCRdb on the multiplex PCR reads, yielding one entry per CDR3 protein. The table has around 240,000 distinct CDR3 sequences, about 15% seen once; the top ten hold around 28%.

The chain links TRBV19 to TRBJ2-3; 10 bases match TRBD2. This sequence originates from a woman under 30 with Graves' ophthalmopathy. Sequences were obtained from blood. The CDR3 DNA sequence: TGTGCCAGTAGTCCTCAGACTAGCGGGAGCACAGATACGCAGTATTTT. This translates into CASSPQTSGSTDTQYF.